Following are 10 T cell receptor beta chains from one sample sequenced in a study of T cell responses to AZD1222 COVID-19 vaccine. Repertoires were generated with immunoSEQ multiplex PCR, while TCRdb's copy carries only in-frame clones and drops some. This repertoire shows under 140,000 clones, 92% found once; its top ten account for roughly 7.8%. Sample: peripheral blood, taken on day 0 of AZD1222 vaccination. Every receptor here comes from an adult in good health.

This clone has only one observation. J is TRBJ1-1 and V is TRBV6-4; D is ambiguous. Germline CDR1 is MRHNA and CDR2 is SNTAGT. The CDR3 is 13 residues long. V lost 5 bases and J lost 1, with 8 bases in between. The CDR3 is CASSTSANTEAFF. In nucleotides, the CDR3 is TGTGCCAGCAGTACTTCAGCGAACACTGAAGCTTTCTTT.

This clone was counted between two and nine times. This rearrangement joins TRBV10-3 to TRBJ1-2; D is ambiguous. Trimming shortened V by 3 bases and J by 0 bases, and 11 bases separated the two germline ends. The CDR3 is 15 amino acids. Germline CDR1 and CDR2: ENHRY and SYGVKD. CDR3 sequence reads: CAISDRRDPNYGYTF. The CDR3 region has the DNA TGTGCCATCAGTGATAGGAGGGATCCTAACTATGGCTACACCTTC.

This clone was counted a single time. The V gene is TRBV7-9, the J gene TRBJ1-5; 7 bases agree with TRBD1. The CDR3 runs to 18 residues. Germline CDR1 reads SEHNR; CDR2 reads FQNEAQ (reference sequence). Trimming at V came to 0 bases and at J to 5 bases, leaving 13 bases not matched to a gene. For the CDR3, the DNA is TGTGCCAGCAGCTTAGCGAGGGGAATTAGGGGGCGCGATCAGCCCCAGCATTTT. Protein: CASSLARGIRGRDQPQHF.

V and J are TRBV9 and TRBJ2-3; D ambiguous. Looked up from germline, CDR1 is SGDLS and CDR2 is YYNGEE. The CDR3 is 16 amino acids. With 3 bases removed from V and 0 bases from J, the gap between germline ends came to 14 bases. This CDR3 reads CASSAQTGPSTDTQYF. In DNA, the CDR3 is TGTGCCAGCAGCGCCCAAACTGGCCCTAGCACAGATACGCAGTATTTT.

CDR3 coding DNA: TGTGCCAGCAGTGACCCAGGGCCATACTATGGCTACACCTTC. As protein: CASSDPGPYYGYTF. This chain connects TRBV2 to TRBJ1-2; maybe TRBD1 (5 bases). This CDR3 is built from 14 residues. Germline lookup yields CDR1 SNHLY and CDR2 FYNNEI. Trimming removed 3 bases at V and 3 bases at J, with 11 bases between.

Points on this clone: The same CDR3 is also encoded by other DNA sequences in this sample. J is TRBJ2-7 and V is TRBV2; D uncertain. There are 12 residues in the CDR3. CDR1 is SNHLY, CDR2 FYNNEI, per germline. V lost 9 bases, J lost 2 bases, and 11 bases lay in between. The CDR3 is CASLGGTYEQYF. CDR3 DNA sequence: TGTGCCAGTCTTGGCGGAACCTACGAGCAGTACTTC.

J is TRBJ2-3 and V is TRBV5-1; either TRBD1 or TRBD2 may fit D (7 bases each). CDR1 is SGHRS and CDR2 is YFSETQ in the germline V gene. Trimming left V 4 bases short and J 2 bases short, with 17 bases between. The CDR3 consists of 16 residues. This chain's CDR3 is CASSPGAGGATDTQYF. CDR3 sequence (DNA): TGCGCCAGCAGCCCCGGGGCAGGGGGGGCCACAGATACGCAGTATTTT.

The chain has TRBV20-1 and TRBJ1-3; D ambiguous. The CDR3 runs to 14 residues. The germline gives CDR1 DFQATT, CDR2 SNEGSKA (reference sequence). V lost 3 bases, J lost 2 bases, and 11 bases lay in between. The CDR3: CSASHGGTGNTIYF. The CDR3 DNA reads as TGCAGTGCTAGTCATGGAGGGACTGGAAACACCATATATTTT.

By share, this clone counts as medium-sized. V gene TRBV11-3 combines with J gene TRBJ1-1; D might be TRBD1 (6 bases). This CDR3 region has 16 residues. Deletions cut 1 base from V and 1 base from J, with 13 bases between. Germline CDR1 is SGHNT and CDR2 is YENEEA. DNA of the CDR3: TGTGCCAGCAGCTTAGCCCCGAGGGGGGCGAACACTGAAGCTTTCTTT. This encodes CASSLAPRGANTEAFF.

This clone was observed once. The chain couples TRBV19 to TRBJ1-5, with D unresolved. The germline V gene has CDR1 LNHDA and CDR2 SQIVND (reference sequence). Trimming left V 3 bases short and J 7 bases short, with 7 bases between. CDR3 size: 12 residues. CDR3 sequence reads: CASSIGWQPQHF. The CDR3 nucleotides are TGTGCCAGTAGTATTGGTTGGCAGCCCCAGCATTTT.